What follows are 20 T cell receptor delta chains derived from one specimen sequenced in a study of gamma-delta T cells after stem cell transplantation. TCRdb re-called the RT-PCR reads with CATT. The sample records 1,500 to 2,000 delta-chain clones, roughly 15% being singletons. The sample was gamma-delta T cells. Receptor source: a human donor. It is not recorded whose cells these are; they may come from a transplant donor.

This clone has more than one count but fewer than ten. TCRdb's entry gives the protein of a much larger clone, which mismatches this DNA's translation at residue 10, likely from a read error; the protein reported here is translated from the DNA. V gene TRDV3 combines with J gene TRDJ1; weak D call: TRDD3 (5 bases). Germline V gives CDR1 TVYSNPD, CDR2 GDNSRS (reference sequence). V was cut by 4 bases and J by 0 bases, with 33 bases left in between. This CDR3 has 20 amino acids. In DNA form, the CDR3 reads TGTGCCTCAGGGGACTCTACGCCGACTGAGGTGATGGCCAACACCGATAAACTCATCTTT. Residues: CASGDSTPTEVMANTDKLIF.

This clone was detected only a few times. For this DNA, TCRdb reports the protein of a much larger clone, which diverges at residue 5, most likely from a read error; the protein presented here is translated directly from the DNA. V usage is TRDV2 and J usage is TRDJ1, with D tentatively TRDD2 (8 bases). V was clipped by 3 bases and J by 3 bases, with 25 bases between them. This CDR3 is built from 18 residues. From germline, CDR1 is GEAIGNYY and CDR2 EKD. The CDR3 sequence is CACDALPTSTGVADKLIF. CDR3 coding DNA: TGTGCCTGTGACGCGCTTCCTACTAGTACTGGGGTCGCCGATAAACTCATCTTT.

By share, this clone ranks as medium-sized. The CDR3: CACDTTGASEGDTRQMFF. The CDR3 coding sequence is TGTGCCTGTGACACGACTGGGGCCTCAGAGGGGGACACCCGACAGATGTTTTTC. The chain couples TRDV2 to TRDJ3; TRDD3 matches 7 bases. V lost 1 base to trimming and J lost 5 bases; unmatched junction nucleotides: 10. Germline-derived CDR1 and CDR2 are GEAIGNYY and EKD. The CDR3 spans 18 residues.

This chain connects TRDV1 to TRDJ1, with 10 bases matching TRDD3. The CDR3 covers 27 residues. Losses at the gene ends were 3 bases for V and 0 bases for J; bases not matched to a gene: 37. Looked up from germline, CDR1 is TSWWSYY and CDR2 is QGS. The CDR3 nucleotides are TGTGCTCTTGGGGAGGGGTACGTAGGGTTGATTGGGGGATACTTAGTTCTAGGCCCTCGGTACACCGATAAACTCATCTTT. It codes for CALGEGYVGLIGGYLVLGPRYTDKLIF.

On this clone: A far larger clone is only one base removed, so a read error is likely. The sample holds other DNA sequences that translate to the same CDR3. J is TRDJ1 and V is TRDV2; 11 bases fit TRDD3. There are 18 residues in the CDR3. From germline, CDR1 is GEAIGNYY and CDR2 EKD. The CDR3 DNA reads as TGTGCCTGTGACATAGTGGGGGATACGCGATCTTACACCGATAAGCTCATCTTT. This sequence encodes CACDIVGDTRSYTDKLIF.

The chain is built from TRDV2 and TRDJ3, with D uncertain. The CDR3 extends over 20 amino acids. The germline V gene has CDR1 GEAIGNYY and CDR2 EKD. V was pared by 2 bases and J by 16 bases, with 35 bases between. In nucleotides, the CDR3 is TGTGCCTGTGACAAAACGGAGGGGCCTTTCAGCTCCTGTGACCACCGCCAGATGTTTTTC. As protein: CACDKTEGPFSSCDHRQMFF.

This clone occurred a few times. The rearrangement joins TRDV2 to TRDJ2; 8 bases agree with TRDD3. The V gene's germline CDR1 is GEAIGNYY and CDR2 EKD. J was trimmed by 0 bases and V by 3 bases; bases with no gene match: 20. The CDR3 extends over 21 amino acids. The CDR3 nucleotides read TGTGCCTGTGACCCGGTGCGGATCTCGGGGGATAGGGGAGCTTTGACAGCACAACTCTTCTTT. Amino acids: CACDPVRISGDRGALTAQLFF.

Notes on this clone: This likely came from a read error, as a far larger clone is one base away. The chain joins TRDV1 to TRDJ1, with a weak D call TRDD2 (5 bases). Germline loops: CDR1 TSWWSYY, CDR2 QGS. CDR3 length: 17 residues. The CDR3 here is CALGKRITFRASDKHIF. In DNA, the CDR3 is TGTGCTCTTGGGAAACGAATCACATTTCGGGCTTCCGATAAACACATCTTT.

This clone is classed as medium-sized. Other DNA sequences within the sample encode an identical CDR3. The chain uses TRDV3 and TRDJ1; 13 bases are a match to TRDD3. The CDR3 consists of 26 residues. V lost 4 bases to trimming and J lost 1 base; unmatched junction nucleotides: 39. Germline V gene data show CDR1 as TVYSNPD and CDR2 as GDNSRS (reference sequence). The CDR3 DNA reads TGTGCCTCCAGGCAGAGAAGGGTTCGGGTTGTCTACCAATCTACTGGGGGATACGAGGGCACCGATAAACTCATCTTT. This translates into CASRQRRVRVVYQSTGGYEGTDKLIF.

This clone was detected a few times. The protein listed by TCRdb differs at residue 6 from the translated DNA, so the DNA translation is shown. The chain recombines TRDV2 with TRDJ1; 10 bases match TRDD3. The J segment lost 2 bases and the V segment lost 2 bases, leaving 16 bases of the junction unmatched. Germline CDR1 reads GEAIGNYY; CDR2 reads EKD. The CDR3 runs to 19 residues. CDR3 amino acids: CACDKSYILGDSVTDKLIF. The CDR3 DNA reads TGTGCCTGTGACAAGAGCTACATACTGGGGGATTCGGTGACCGATAAACTCATCTTT.

In this sample, this clone turned up a few times. This clone may be a read error of a much larger clone one base away. The chain uses TRDV2 and TRDJ1; TRDD3 aligns across 10 bases. This CDR3 comprises 19 residues. With V trimmed by 0 bases and J by 11 bases, 23 bases remained unmatched. Germline V gives CDR1 GEAIGNYY, CDR2 EKD. In DNA form, the CDR3 reads TGTGCCTGTGACACCGTTATGGCTCAGCTGGGGGATAGAATCGGTAACCTCATCTTT. Protein sequence: CACDTVMAQLGDRIGNLIF.

This clone came up a few times. The protein recorded in TCRdb matches a much larger clone and deviates from this DNA's translation at residues 6 and 7, suggesting a read error; the protein here is obtained by translating the DNA. This sequence joins TRDV3 and TRDJ1; a possible D gene is TRDD3 (6 bases). CDR3 length equals 14 residues. The ends were cut back, 5 bases at V and 5 bases at J, with 21 bases in the middle. Germline lookup yields CDR1 TVYSNPD and CDR2 GDNSRS (reference sequence). The CDR3 loop reads CALSSCNLGDKLIF. CDR3 DNA: TGTGCCCTCTCCTCCTGCAACCTGGGGGATAAACTCATCTTT.

As to this clone: A far larger clone is one base from this, pointing to a likely read error. Within the sample, other DNA sequences also encode this same CDR3. The chain uses TRDV1 and TRDJ2; 9 positions agree with TRDD3. The CDR3 runs 23 residues. Germline V gene sequence: CDR1 TSWWSYY, CDR2 QGS. The CDR3 spells CALGKGILLKYGGILDLTAQLFF. The DNA for the CDR3 is TGCGCTCTTGGGAAGGGGATCCTACTGAAATACGGGGGGATACTGGACTTGACAGCACAACTCTTCTTT.

There are a few counts of this clone. TCRdb assigns this DNA the protein of a much larger clone, which departs from its translation at residue 4; this likely reflects a read error, and the protein shown comes from translating the DNA. The chain links TRDV2 to TRDJ1, with 7 bases aligning to TRDD3. The ends lost 4 bases at V and 2 bases at J; junction bases unmatched: 15. The CDR3 consists of 17 residues. Germline assignment: CDR1 GEAIGNYY and CDR2 EKD. As DNA, the CDR3 is TGTGCCTGTGATAGGCTGGGGGCGAACCGGGGTACCGATAAACTCATCTTT. This sequence encodes CACDRLGANRGTDKLIF.

The chain employs TRDV2 and TRDJ1, with 7 bases aligning to TRDD3. Trimming removed 1 base from V and 0 bases from J; junction bases left unmatched: 19. There are 20 residues in the CDR3. Germline V CDR1 and CDR2: GEAIGNYY, EKD. The CDR3 bases are TGTGCCTGTGACACTATAACTTCTAGGGCTGGGGGCTCGTACACCGATAAACTCATCTTT. Encoded protein: CACDTITSRAGGSYTDKLIF.

A remark on this clone: A far larger clone differs by one base, so this is likely a read error. Different DNA sequences within this sample yield the same CDR3. J is TRDJ1 and V is TRDV1; TRDD3 agrees at 9 bases. CDR3 length equals 21 residues. Looked up from germline, CDR1 is TSWWSYY and CDR2 is QGS. CDR3 region: CALGERTIWGMGVLDTDKLIF. CDR3 nucleotide sequence: TGTGCTCTTGGGGAAAGGACGATCTGGGGGATGGGGGTGTTGGACACCGATAAGCTCATCTTT.

Of note for this clone: This sequence is one base from a far larger clone and is likely a read error. The V and J genes are TRDV1 and TRDJ1; 11 bases fit TRDD3. The CDR3 spans 22 residues. Germline lookup yields CDR1 TSWWSYY and CDR2 QGS. CDR3 DNA: TGTGCTCCTGGGGCTCCTCCTATGTGGGGGATACGACACTTTTTGTACACCGATAAACTCATCTTT. Translated, it gives CAPGAPPMWGIRHFLYTDKLIF.

There are a few counts of this clone. Since a far larger clone is one base different, this is likely a read error. Different DNA sequences within this sample yield the same CDR3. This chain joins TRDV2 and TRDJ1, with a weak D call TRDD3 (6 bases). Trimming took off 1 base at V and 9 bases at J, with 17 bases between the two ends. The CDR3 contains 14 residues. From germline, CDR1 is GEAIGNYY and CDR2 EKD. CDR3 protein: CACDTVSGERELIF. Written as DNA, the CDR3 is TGTGCCTGTGACACTGTGTCGGGGGAGAGGGAACTCATCTTT.

About this clone: TCRdb attributes to this sequence the protein of a much larger clone, which differs from the DNA translation at residue 14; a read error is likely, and the protein displayed is translated from the DNA. The genes are TRDV2 and TRDJ1, with 11 bases matching TRDD3. Germline V CDR1 and CDR2: GEAIGNYY, EKD. The CDR3 sequence is 18 residues long. The CDR3 region has the DNA TGTGCCTGTGACATAGTGGGGGATACGCGATCTTACACCGTTAAACTCATCTTT. Protein: CACDIVGDTRSYTVKLIF.

This clone occurred a few times. This chain connects TRDV1 to TRDJ1; 8 bases are shared with TRDD3. Trimming at V came to 1 base and at J to 0 bases, leaving 31 bases not matched to a gene. Germline values: CDR1 TSWWSYY, CDR2 QGS. The CDR3 runs 25 residues. The CDR3 spells CALGEPTPGFFILGVMGTYTDKLIF. In DNA, the CDR3 is TGTGCTCTTGGGGAACCGACCCCCGGCTTCTTCATACTGGGGGTAATGGGTACGTACACCGATAAACTCATCTTT.